The clone carrying this TCR beta chain was seen a few times. Its cognate antigen is unknown. This entry comes from a study of cytomegalovirus exposure and HLA in healthy donors. Findings and caveats of the study: Immune exposure information available was restricted to CMV serostatus.

The PCR contained 60 Vbeta and 13 Jbeta primers. This table comes from immunoSEQ multiplex PCR, and its TCRdb copy is limited to in-frame clones, with some not included. The sample consists of about 140,000 clones, 70% to 80% of them appearing once. The sequenced sample was PBMCs. This receptor was obtained from a female donor in good health and CMV-seronegative.

In nucleotides, the CDR3 is TGTGCCAGCAGCTTGGCAACCGGGACTTTCCAGCATTTT. Translating gives CASSLATGTFQHF. This chain connects TRBV5-8 to TRBJ1-5; possible D gene TRBD1, 5 bases. The CDR3 loop spans 13 amino acids. Between the trimmed V and J ends, which lost 0 bases and 12 bases, there was a span of 13 bases. CDR1 and CDR2 from the germline V gene are SGHTS and YDEGEE.